A selection of T cell receptor beta chains follows, all from one sample in a study of cytomegalovirus exposure and HLA in healthy donors. The table came from immunoSEQ multiplex PCR; TCRdb's copy has only in-frame clones and leaves some out. This sample carries 100,000 to 150,000 clones, 74% of them seen once, and the ten largest clones take approximately 5.4%. The material sequenced was PBMCs. These receptors came from a woman between 50 and 59 years old in good health and CMV-seropositive. Each CDR3 is given with its conserved first and last residue. Each record gives: V gene, D gene, J gene, clone size, CDR3 protein, CDR3 DNA. The D gene is left open where the match is weak. Clone size, where shown, is once, few, many, or a class for clones that have expanded.

TRBV19,TRBD2,TRBJ2-1,NA,CASSMAGLPGIHDEQFF,TGTGCCAGTAGTATGGCGGGACTACCGGGTATACACGATGAGCAGTTCTTC
TRBV2,TRBD1,TRBJ2-3,NA,CASSMNRGADTQYF,TGTGCCAGCAGCATGAACAGGGGCGCGGATACGCAGTATTTT
TRBV11-2,NA,TRBJ2-7,NA,CASSWSTATYEQYF,TGTGCCAGCAGCTGGTCGACAGCTACCTACGAGCAGTACTTC
TRBV6-1,TRBD1,TRBJ1-6,NA,CASSEVSGGYSPLHF,TGTGCCAGCAGTGAAGTTTCAGGGGGCTATTCACCCCTCCACTTT
TRBV11-2,TRBD2,TRBJ2-3,NA,CASSFGGAGGDTDTQYF,TGTGCCAGCAGCTTCGGGGGAGCGGGGGGGGATACAGATACGCAGTATTTT
TRBV5-4,NA,TRBJ2-7,NA,CASSLDGGREQYF,TGTGCCAGCAGCTTGGACGGAGGAAGGGAGCAGTACTTC
TRBV7-2,NA,TRBJ2-7,NA,CASSSDRGALEQYF,TGTGCCAGCAGCTCCGACAGAGGCGCACTCGAGCAGTACTTC
TRBV29-1,NA,TRBJ2-7,NA,CSVGGSYEQYF,TGCAGCGTTGGGGGCAGCTACGAGCAGTACTTC
TRBV2,NA,TRBJ2-5,NA,CASSLTPETQYF,TGTGCCAGCAGTCTCACACCAGAGACCCAGTACTTC
TRBV5-1,TRBD1,TRBJ1-2,NA,CASSPGTGNNGYTF,TGCGCCAGCAGCCCGGGGACAGGGAATAACGGCTACACCTTC
TRBV11-2,NA,TRBJ2-7,NA,CASSFVASEQYF,TGTGCCAGCAGCTTTGTAGCCTCCGAGCAGTACTTC
TRBV7-2,NA,TRBJ2-5,NA,CASSLDGRQETQYF,TGTGCCAGCAGCTTAGACGGTCGCCAAGAGACCCAGTACTTC
TRBV29-1,TRBD1,TRBJ2-2,NA,CSVLGQGPNTGELFF,TGCAGCGTGCTAGGACAGGGCCCAAACACCGGGGAGCTGTTTTTT
TRBV18,NA,TRBJ2-7,NA,CASSSGQTYEQYF,TGTGCCAGCTCAAGCGGGCAAACCTACGAGCAGTACTTC
TRBV6-6,NA,TRBJ1-1,NA,CASSYGQGMAAFF,TGTGCCAGCAGTTACGGCCAGGGTATGGCAGCTTTCTTT
TRBV5-1,NA,TRBJ1-2,NA,CASSLGEPGYGYTF,TGCGCCAGCAGCTTGGGGGAGCCGGGCTATGGCTACACCTTC
TRBV2,TRBD1,TRBJ1-4,few,CASSGDRAFNEKLFF,TGTGCCAGCAGTGGAGACAGGGCCTTTAATGAAAAACTGTTTTTT
TRBV6-5,TRBD1,TRBJ1-1,NA,CASKDRGEYTEAFF,TGTGCCAGCAAAGACAGGGGGGAGTACACTGAAGCTTTCTTT
TRBV9,NA,TRBJ2-2,NA,CASSVGRAGELFF,TGTGCCAGCAGCGTTGGGCGGGCCGGGGAGCTGTTTTTT
TRBV5-5,TRBD1,TRBJ1-5,NA,CASSLGTGAGRYSNQPQHF,TGTGCCAGCAGCTTGGGGACAGGGGCAGGCCGATATAGCAATCAGCCCCAGCATTTT
TRBV6-6,NA,TRBJ2-4,once,CASSDSTNIQYF,TGTGCCAGCAGCGACTCGACAAACATTCAGTACTTC
TRBV5-1,TRBD2,TRBJ2-5,NA,CASSSGLAGGQETQYF,TGCGCCAGCAGCTCGGGACTAGCGGGGGGGCAAGAGACCCAGTACTTC
TRBV5-6,TRBD2,TRBJ2-5,NA,CASSLRGVQETQYF,TGTGCCAGCAGCTTGCGGGGGGTCCAAGAGACCCAGTACTTC
TRBV7-2,NA,TRBJ2-7,once,CASRIHPGSYEQYF,TGTGCCAGCAGGATACACCCCGGGTCCTACGAGCAGTACTTC
TRBV6-5,TRBD1,TRBJ1-2,NA,CASSRGGQGANGYTF,TGTGCCAGCAGTCGCGGAGGACAGGGGGCGAATGGCTACACCTTC
TRBV7-9,TRBD2,TRBJ2-3,NA,CASSLGAVAGGHADTQYF,TGTGCCAGCAGCCTAGGGGCGGTTGCGGGGGGGCACGCAGATACGCAGTATTTT
TRBV5-1,TRBD1,TRBJ2-5,NA,CASTLRGQQETQYF,TGCGCCAGCACCCTAAGGGGGCAGCAAGAGACCCAGTACTTC
TRBV29-1,NA,TRBJ1-2,NA,CSVGQGPGGYTF,TGCAGCGTGGGCCAGGGGCCGGGCGGCTACACCTTC
TRBV10-3,NA,TRBJ2-5,NA,CAISLRVQETQYF,TGTGCCATCAGCCTCCGAGTCCAAGAGACCCAGTACTTC
TRBV7-2,NA,TRBJ1-2,NA,CASSLQRGSHGYTF,TGTGCCAGCAGCCTACAAAGAGGGAGCCATGGCTACACCTTC
TRBV7-8,NA,TRBJ2-7,NA,CASSLGGQREQYF,TGTGCCAGCAGCTTAGGAGGACAGCGCGAGCAGTACTTC
TRBV5-4,TRBD1,TRBJ1-2,NA,CASRTGTGFPPWGYTF,TGTGCCAGCAGAACCGGGACAGGGTTTCCCCCTTGGGGCTACACCTTC
TRBV5-1,NA,TRBJ1-4,NA,CASSQSATNEKLFF,TGCGCCAGCAGCCAGTCTGCAACTAATGAAAAACTGTTTTTT
TRBV7-9,NA,TRBJ1-1,NA,CASSPKRGSEAFF,TGTGCCAGCAGCCCAAAGCGGGGCAGTGAAGCTTTCTTT
TRBV2,NA,TRBJ1-6,NA,CASSGRGGGNSPLHF,TGTGCCAGCAGTGGGCGGGGGGGCGGTAATTCACCCCTCCACTTT
TRBV30,TRBD1,TRBJ1-3,NA,CAWRPGTGGSSSGNTIYF,TGTGCCTGGAGACCCGGGACAGGGGGTTCTAGCTCTGGAAACACCATATATTTT
TRBV29-1,NA,TRBJ1-4,NA,CSVYGDEKLFF,TGCAGCGTTTACGGGGATGAAAAACTATTTTTT
TRBV11-3,TRBD2,TRBJ2-7,NA,CASSLRGGGRGSYEQYF,TGTGCCAGCAGCCTGCGTGGGGGAGGGCGGGGCAGCTACGAGCAGTACTTC
TRBV2,NA,TRBJ2-7,NA,CARQGDFSSYEQYF,TGTGCCAGGCAGGGGGACTTCAGCTCCTACGAGCAGTACTTC
TRBV19,NA,TRBJ1-1,NA,CASSKEAGRLAFF,TGTGCCAGTAGTAAAGAGGCAGGGAGGTTGGCTTTCTTT
TRBV5-1,TRBD1,TRBJ1-2,NA,CASSDRDRGKGGYTF,TGCGCCAGCAGCGACCGGGACAGGGGCAAAGGTGGCTACACCTTC
TRBV7-8,NA,TRBJ2-3,NA,CASNDRRRADTQYF,TGTGCCAGCAACGACAGGCGCCGGGCAGATACGCAGTATTTT
TRBV30,TRBD1,TRBJ2-1,once,CAWGGGQGAYNEQFF,TGTGCCTGGGGGGGTGGACAGGGGGCTTACAATGAGCAGTTCTTC
TRBV7-9,NA,TRBJ2-5,NA,CASSLVAGSFDQEVNQYF,TGTGCCAGCAGCTTAGTCGCTGGGTCCTTTGATCAAGAGGTGAACCAGTACTTC
TRBV30,TRBD1,TRBJ2-5,medium-sized,CAWKTGHETQYF,TGTGCCTGGAAGACAGGGCACGAGACCCAGTACTTC
TRBV7-2,NA,TRBJ1-4,NA,CASSFDPREKLFF,TGTGCCAGCAGCTTTGATCCGCGGGAAAAACTGTTTTTT
TRBV6-5,TRBD2,TRBJ2-5,NA,CASSPGLAVRETQYF,TGTGCCAGCAGCCCGGGACTAGCGGTCCGGGAGACCCAGTACTTC
TRBV29-1,NA,TRBJ2-3,NA,CSVEGTDADTQYF,TGCAGCGTTGAAGGTACAGATGCTGATACGCAGTATTTT
TRBV5-4,TRBD1,TRBJ1-2,NA,CASSLDRGHFLGYTF,TGTGCCAGCAGCCTGGACAGGGGGCATTTTTTAGGCTACACCTTC
TRBV5-1,NA,TRBJ2-5,NA,CASSLAGGGETQYF,TGCGCCAGCAGCTTGGCCGGGGGTGGCGAGACCCAGTACTTC
TRBV6-5,NA,TRBJ2-7,NA,CASRQTGSSYEQYF,TGTGCCAGCCGGCAGACGGGGAGCTCCTACGAGCAGTACTTC
TRBV19,NA,TRBJ2-2,NA,CASSRLGGTGELFF,TGTGCCAGTAGTAGGCTCGGGGGCACCGGGGAGCTGTTTTTT
TRBV19,NA,TRBJ1-5,NA,CASSIYRSHNQPQHF,TGTGCCAGTAGTATTTACAGGTCCCACAATCAGCCCCAGCATTTT
TRBV6-5,NA,TRBJ1-2,few,CASRLANNYGYTF,TGTGCCAGCAGACTCGCTAATAACTATGGCTACACCTTC